These 22 T cell receptor beta chains were all obtained from the same sample, sequenced in a study of control samples from healthy donors and cancer patients. Clones were sequenced by immunoSEQ multiplex PCR, and TCRdb holds only the in-frame ones, with some missing. The repertoire holds over 150,000 clones, with 90% to 95% as singletons. The specimen was blood. These receptors all come from a man aged 35 to 55 in good health.

V gene TRBV18 combines with J gene TRBJ1-1; TRBD1 is a possible D gene (5 bases). V was clipped by 3 bases and J by 0 bases, with 17 bases between them. Per germline, CDR1 KGHSH and CDR2 LQKENI. This CDR3 is 17 amino acids long. CDR3 amino acids: CASSPGPAAALNTEAFF. The CDR3 DNA is TGTGCCAGCTCACCGGGGCCCGCCGCGGCGCTGAACACTGAAGCTTTCTTT.

V is TRBV6-5 and J is TRBJ1-1; no clear D. The germline gives CDR1 MNHEY, CDR2 SVGAGI. This CDR3 comprises 11 residues. Trimming took 6 bases from V and 7 from J, leaving 9 bases between them. CDR3: CASRTKREAFF. Written as DNA, the CDR3 is TGTGCCAGCAGAACAAAACGTGAAGCTTTCTTT.

This clone has only one observation. The chain carries TRBV7-9 and TRBJ2-3; D is unclear. Trimming left V 1 base short and J 5 bases short, with 4 bases between. The CDR3 loop spans 12 amino acids. CDR1 SEHNR and CDR2 FQNEAQ come from the germline V gene (reference sequence). The CDR3 DNA follows: TGTGCCAGCAGCTTAGATCGAGATACGCAGTATTTT. Protein: CASSLDRDTQYF.

J is TRBJ1-1 and V is TRBV7-6; no definite D call. The CDR3 loop spans 15 amino acids. The V gene lost 3 bases and the J gene lost 0 bases, with 11 bases spanning the gap. Germline CDR1 SGHVS, CDR2 FNYEAQ. CDR3 amino acids: CASSLLDFMNTEAFF. The CDR3 DNA is TGTGCCAGCAGCTTGCTGGACTTCATGAACACTGAAGCTTTCTTT.

The chain links TRBV6-5 to TRBJ1-5; D might be TRBD1 (6 bases). The V gene lost 0 bases and the J gene lost 11 bases, with 17 bases spanning the gap. This CDR3 region has 15 residues. The germline gives CDR1 MNHEY, CDR2 SVGAGI. CDR3 loop: CASSYSSSLDSAQHF. CDR3 nucleotides: TGTGCCAGCAGTTACTCGAGTTCGTTGGACAGCGCCCAGCATTTT.

The chain couples TRBV19 to TRBJ1-4, with D possibly matching TRBD1 (5 bases). This CDR3 contains 18 residues. Looked up from germline, CDR1 is LNHDA and CDR2 is SQIVND (reference sequence). Trimming pared 4 bases from V and 0 bases from J, leaving 18 bases between. The chain's CDR3 is CASSRGVVTEATNEKLFF. In nucleotides, the CDR3 is TGTGCCAGTAGTAGGGGGGTGGTCACGGAGGCAACTAATGAAAAACTGTTTTTT.

CDR3 sequence reads: CASSSGTATGNTIYF. The CDR3 DNA sequence: TGTGCCAGCAGCAGCGGGACAGCAACTGGAAACACCATATATTTT. V and J are TRBV5-4 and TRBJ1-3; 7 nucleotides match TRBD1. Germline V CDR1 and CDR2: SGHNT, YYREEE (reference sequence). CDR3 length: 15 amino acids. Trimming at V came to 4 bases and at J to 2 bases, leaving 6 bases not matched to a gene.

This chain links TRBV25-1 with TRBJ1-4; TRBD1 might be the D (6 bases). Germline V gene data show CDR1 as MGHDK and CDR2 as SYGVNS. V lost 5 bases and J lost 8, with 21 bases in between. The CDR3 has 16 residues. The CDR3 protein is CASSPAPGGGLEKLFF. Written as DNA, the CDR3 is TGTGCCAGCAGTCCGGCTCCAGGTGGGGGCTTGGAAAAACTGTTTTTT.

The chain links TRBV19 to TRBJ1-2; a possible D gene is TRBD1 (5 bases). Trimming cost V 0 bases and J 3 bases, with 14 bases left between them. CDR3 length: 16 residues. Per germline, CDR1 LNHDA and CDR2 SQIVND (reference sequence). This chain's CDR3 is CASSIDLGREYYGYTF. CDR3 DNA sequence: TGTGCCAGTAGTATAGACCTCGGCAGGGAGTACTATGGCTACACCTTC.

The gene calls are TRBV5-1 and TRBJ1-2; D gene uncertain. This CDR3 is built from 13 residues. Between the trimmed V and J ends, which lost 2 bases and 8 bases, there was a span of 13 bases. Germline CDR1 reads SGHRS; CDR2 reads YFSETQ. The DNA for the CDR3 is TGCGCCAGCAGCTTTGGCAGCACCTTGGGCTACACCTTC. This codes for CASSFGSTLGYTF.

This rearrangement joins TRBV7-6 to TRBJ1-2, with 8 bases that match TRBD1. V lost 5 bases to trimming and J lost 4 bases; unmatched junction nucleotides: 12. The CDR3 is 16 residues long. Germline V gives CDR1 SGHVS, CDR2 FNYEAQ. The CDR3 loop reads CASSPRTGIISYGYTF. The CDR3 nucleotides read TGTGCCAGCAGCCCGAGGACAGGGATCATTAGCTATGGCTACACCTTC.

This sequence joins TRBV6-6 and TRBJ1-2; TRBD1 is a possible D gene (6 bases). The length of the CDR3 is 12 residues. V was pared by 6 bases and J by 2 bases, with 7 bases between. Germline-derived CDR1 and CDR2 are MNHNY and SVGAGI (reference sequence). CDR3 nucleotide sequence: TGTGCCAGCAGCCAGGGGAACTATGGCTACACCTTC. Translating gives CASSQGNYGYTF.

The chain couples TRBV27 to TRBJ1-5; 7 nucleotides align to TRBD1. CDR1 and CDR2 (germline): MNHEY, SMNVEV (reference sequence). The CDR3 extends over 18 amino acids. The V segment lost 6 bases and the J segment 2 bases; nucleotides outside the gene matches: 16. The CDR3 sequence is CASSPNRGGGTGNQPQHF. The CDR3 region has the DNA TGTGCCAGCAGCCCAAACAGGGGAGGTGGTACGGGCAATCAGCCCCAGCATTTT.

This chain connects TRBV9 to TRBJ2-7; TRBD2 is a possible D gene (6 bases). Germline V gene data show CDR1 as SGDLS and CDR2 as YYNGEE. This CDR3 comprises 13 residues. Deletions cut 0 bases from V and 5 bases from J, with 9 bases between. CDR3 in amino acids: CASSVGLVDEQYF. The CDR3 DNA follows: TGTGCCAGCAGCGTAGGACTAGTAGACGAGCAGTACTTC. The full variable domain, completed using reference TRBV9 and TRBJ2-7, is DSGVTQTPKHLITATGQRVTLRCSPRSGDLSVYWYQQSLDQGLQFLIQYYNGEERAKGNILERFSAQQFPDLHSELNLSSLELGDSALYFCASSVGLVDEQYFGPGTRLTVT.

The chain links TRBV9 to TRBJ1-4, with 8 nucleotides matching TRBD1. Germline CDR1 reads SGDLS; CDR2 reads YYNGEE. This CDR3 has 17 amino acids. Unmatched junction bases numbered 15, after V lost 4 bases and J lost 7 bases. CDR3 amino acids: CASSPQGRGQLGEKLFF. The CDR3 region has the DNA TGTGCCAGCAGCCCCCAGGGCAGGGGGCAATTGGGTGAAAAACTGTTTTTT.

The DNA for the CDR3 is TGTGCCAGCAGCCAAGGACCAGCATCGCGGACTGAAGCTTTCTTT. Protein: CASSQGPASRTEAFF. The chain uses TRBV3-1 (or the pseudogene TRBV3-2) and TRBJ1-1; D gene ambiguous. Trimming removed 1 base at V and 5 bases at J, with 14 bases between. The CDR3 has 15 residues. From germline, CDR1 is LGHDT and CDR2 YNNKEL (reference sequence).

The chain joins TRBV5-8 to TRBJ2-4; tentative D call: TRBD2 (6 bases). The germline gives CDR1 SGHTS, CDR2 YDEGEE. Trimming pared 2 bases from V and 9 bases from J, leaving 21 bases between. This CDR3 spans 16 amino acids. The CDR3 reads CASSFGGGRPGAIQYF. The CDR3 DNA sequence: TGTGCCAGCAGCTTTGGGGGAGGCCGACCTGGGGCCATTCAGTACTTC.

The V gene is TRBV7-2, the J gene TRBJ2-3; D might be TRBD2 (5 bases). This CDR3 has 15 residues. CDR1 is SGHTA and CDR2 is FQGNSA in the germline V gene. Trimming removed 1 base at V and 1 base at J, with 9 bases between. The CDR3 here is CASSLGGMGTDTQYF. The CDR3 region has the DNA TGTGCCAGCAGCTTAGGAGGGATGGGCACAGATACGCAGTATTTT.

The chain recombines TRBV4-3 with TRBJ2-2; 9 nucleotides match TRBD1. Per the germline V gene, CDR1 is LGHNA and CDR2 is YSLEER. The V and J ends lost 3 bases and 5 bases, in that order; junction bases with no gene match: 10. The CDR3 is 17 amino acids. The CDR3 is CASSQYSGTGWTGELFF. CDR3 in DNA: TGCGCCAGCAGCCAGTACAGCGGGACAGGGTGGACCGGGGAGCTGTTTTTT.

The J gene is TRBJ1-5, the V gene TRBV2; D gene unclear. The CDR3 spans 14 residues. V shed 6 bases and J shed 1 base, with 10 bases lying between them. From germline, CDR1 is SNHLY and CDR2 FYNNEI. Here the CDR3 reads CASRLGRSNQPQHF. CDR3 DNA: TGTGCCAGCAGGTTAGGCAGGAGCAATCAGCCCCAGCATTTT.

This chain links TRBV6-5 with TRBJ2-7, with 10 bases identical to TRBD1. CDR1 and CDR2 from the germline V gene are MNHEY and SVGAGI. The CDR3 length is 14 residues. V lost 6 bases, J lost 4 bases, and 6 bases stayed unmatched. The CDR3 spells CASRTDRGHYEQYF. The CDR3 bases are TGTGCCAGCAGGACCGACAGGGGGCATTACGAGCAGTACTTC.

The chain couples TRBV5-1 to TRBJ1-2; D not resolved. This CDR3 spans 14 amino acids. The V gene lost 1 base and the J gene lost 3 bases, with 10 bases spanning the gap. Germline values: CDR1 SGHRS, CDR2 YFSETQ. The CDR3, as DNA: TGCGCCAGCAGCTTGTACGGGGAAGACTATGGCTACACCTTC. It encodes CASSLYGEDYGYTF.